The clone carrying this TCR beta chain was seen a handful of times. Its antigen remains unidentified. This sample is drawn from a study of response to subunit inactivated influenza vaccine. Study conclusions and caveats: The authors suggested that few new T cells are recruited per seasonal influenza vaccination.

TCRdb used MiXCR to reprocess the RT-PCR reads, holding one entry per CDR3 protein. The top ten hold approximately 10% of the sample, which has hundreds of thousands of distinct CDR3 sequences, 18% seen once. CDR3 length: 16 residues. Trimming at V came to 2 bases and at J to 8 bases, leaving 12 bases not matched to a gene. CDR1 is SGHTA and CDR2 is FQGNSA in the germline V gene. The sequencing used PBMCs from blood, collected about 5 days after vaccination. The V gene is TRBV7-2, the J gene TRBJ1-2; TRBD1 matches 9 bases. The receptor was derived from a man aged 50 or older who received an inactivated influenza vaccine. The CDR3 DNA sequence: TGTGCCAGCAGCTTAAGAAGGACAGGGGACTTCGGAGGCTACACCTTC. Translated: CASSLRRTGDFGGYTF.